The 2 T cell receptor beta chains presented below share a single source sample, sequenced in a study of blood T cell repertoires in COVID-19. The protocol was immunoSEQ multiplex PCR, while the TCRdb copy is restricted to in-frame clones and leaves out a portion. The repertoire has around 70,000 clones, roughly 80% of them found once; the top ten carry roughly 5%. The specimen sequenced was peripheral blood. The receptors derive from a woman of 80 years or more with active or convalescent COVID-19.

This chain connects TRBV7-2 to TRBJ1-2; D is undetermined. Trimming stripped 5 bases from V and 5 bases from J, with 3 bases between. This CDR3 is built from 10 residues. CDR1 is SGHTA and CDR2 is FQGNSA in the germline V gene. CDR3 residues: CASSAYGYTF. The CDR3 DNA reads TGTGCCAGCAGCGCGTATGGCTACACCTTC.

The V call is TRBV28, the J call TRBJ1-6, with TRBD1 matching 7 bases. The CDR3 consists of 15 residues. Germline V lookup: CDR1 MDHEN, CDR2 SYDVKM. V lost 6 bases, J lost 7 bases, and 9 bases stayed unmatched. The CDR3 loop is CASRGDSGGNSPLHF. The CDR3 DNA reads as TGTGCCAGCAGGGGGGATTCAGGGGGAAATTCACCCCTCCACTTT.